The source of this TCR beta chain is a study of T cell responses to AZD1222 COVID-19 vaccine. Study-level results: At 160-218 and 743-854, vaccine-associated CD4 TCRs were dominant, and they spanned spike. AZD1222 recipients seropositive at baseline numbered only 5 to 7. Females made up more of the donors, who were largely white British, and clonal diversity may have come out too low.

Data came from immunoSEQ multiplex PCR; TCRdb stores just in-frame clones and leaves some out. The sample carries 98,000 or so clones, around 90% recorded once. A remark on this clone: Its target is unknown.

This CDR3 contains 15 residues. V shed 0 bases and J shed 2 bases, with 10 bases lying between them. CDR1 is MNHEY, CDR2 SVGAGI, per germline. The chain carries TRBV6-5 and TRBJ2-5; TRBD2 is a possible D gene (6 bases). The source was peripheral blood, collected on day 0 of MenACWY control vaccination. The receptor's source is an adult in good health. The CDR3 DNA is TGTGCCAGCAGTTACTCGGGGGGTGGGCAAGAGACCCAGTACTTC. This gives the protein CASSYSGGGQETQYF.